This T cell receptor (beta chain) was captured in a study of T cell repertoires in cytomegalovirus infection. Study-wide context: Based on public TCR beta signatures, there were indications of CMV infection and of a matching HLA type.

TCRdb re-called the reads with MiXCR, one entry per CDR3 protein. The sample has 350,000 to 450,000 distinct CDR3 sequences; 15% to 20% are singletons. This clonotype was counted at least ten times. Antigen: not known. The V gene's germline CDR1 is KGHDR and CDR2 SFDVKD. Trimming at V came to 9 bases and at J to 0 bases, leaving 10 bases not matched to a gene. The CDR3 has 16 residues. Study observations and caveats: Cumulated frequencies of public TCR beta families served to identify carriers of CMV plus the relevant HLA. Predominance within the ex vivo response was attributable to HLA-C-restricted CMV-specific TCR beta clonotypes.

The rearrangement links TRBV24-1 to TRBJ2-1, with 7 nucleotides matching TRBD2. Source material: PBMCs. This sequence originates from a human donor in good health (CMV status not recorded). Some clones in this sample may be carry-over from other donors' samples. The CDR3 here is CATQGEAGSSYNEQFF. The CDR3 DNA is TGTGCCACCCAAGGTGAAGCGGGAAGCTCCTACAATGAGCAGTTCTTC.